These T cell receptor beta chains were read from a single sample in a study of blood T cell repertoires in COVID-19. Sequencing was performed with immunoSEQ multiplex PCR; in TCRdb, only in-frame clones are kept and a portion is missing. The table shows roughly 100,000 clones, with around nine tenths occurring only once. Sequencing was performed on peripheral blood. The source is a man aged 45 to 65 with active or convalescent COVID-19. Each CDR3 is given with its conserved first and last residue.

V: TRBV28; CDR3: CASSGASNQPQHF
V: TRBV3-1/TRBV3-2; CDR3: CASSQDGTQYSNQPQHF
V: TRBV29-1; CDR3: CSVRGLANEKLFF
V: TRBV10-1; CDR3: CASSGTSGSTDTQYF
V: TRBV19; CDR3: CASRRTANYGYTF
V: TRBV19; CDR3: CASSMEVGQNYEQYF
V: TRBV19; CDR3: CASSTRDSYYGYTF
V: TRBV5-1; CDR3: CASSFKAGATNEKLFF
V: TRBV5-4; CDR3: CASSLTDRVETQYF
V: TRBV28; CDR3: CASRPGGSNQPQHF
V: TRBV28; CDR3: CASSFSPGQANYGYTF
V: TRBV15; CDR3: CATSRGRDGREQYF
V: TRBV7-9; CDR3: CASSLSLTGNTIYF
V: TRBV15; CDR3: CATSRVPYRGQETQYF
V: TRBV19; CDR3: CASSPTRGSTDTQYF
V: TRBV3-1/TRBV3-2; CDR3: CASSQAVPGQGWAGKLFF
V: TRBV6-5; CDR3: CASSFDSSSGNTIYF
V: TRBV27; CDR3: CASSLFTGGWETQYF
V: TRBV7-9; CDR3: CASSLVGGAEKLFF
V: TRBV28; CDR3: CASSLVGAVNQPQHF
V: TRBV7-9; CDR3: CASSKAGGYQETQYF
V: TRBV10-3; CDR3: CAISTGSGNTIYF
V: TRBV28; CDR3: CASRVPGSNEQFF
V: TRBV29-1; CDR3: CSVGRQFSNEKLFF
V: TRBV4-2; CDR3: CASSQGERTDTQYF
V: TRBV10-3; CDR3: CAIGDRRDSGNTIYF
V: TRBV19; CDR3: CASSASGGGEKLFF
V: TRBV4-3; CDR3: CASSQDRGRAGNTIYF
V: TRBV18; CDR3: CASSPGAGSWEKLFF
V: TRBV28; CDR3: CASSFPFRDLGNQPQHF
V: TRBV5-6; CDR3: CASNTQLRYGYTF
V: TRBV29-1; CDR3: CSVRRESTEAFF